This is a list of T cell receptor beta chains from one sample in a study of blood T cell repertoires in COVID-19. TCRdb's table, derived via immunoSEQ multiplex PCR, lists solely in-frame clones and lacks some. The repertoire holds nearly 70,000 clones, around 88% seen once, with 5.5% to 7% in the top ten. Input material: peripheral blood. The origin of the receptors is a woman between 65 and 79 years old with acute or convalescent COVID-19. Both conserved end residues are part of each CDR3.

J gene: TRBJ1-4; V gene: TRBV7-9; CDR3 protein: CASSSWTGVNEKLFF
J gene: TRBJ2-7; V gene: TRBV9; CDR3 protein: CASSPALQRGGPEQYF
J gene: TRBJ2-3; V gene: TRBV5-5; CDR3 protein: CASSFAGITDTQYF
J gene: TRBJ1-1; V gene: TRBV29-1; CDR3 protein: CSAAGGLEAFF
J gene: TRBJ1-2; V gene: TRBV3-1/TRBV3-2; CDR3 protein: CASSQDRAGVVYGYTF
J gene: TRBJ2-3; V gene: TRBV6-5; CDR3 protein: CASSYVRGTDTQYF
J gene: TRBJ2-2; V gene: TRBV5-1; CDR3 protein: CASSFSGGGTGELFF
J gene: TRBJ1-4; V gene: TRBV28; CDR3 protein: CASSFGRATNEKLFF
J gene: TRBJ1-6; V gene: TRBV6-6; CDR3 protein: CASSLDRGGSPLHF
J gene: TRBJ2-1; V gene: TRBV7-8; CDR3 protein: CASSSLGSTGAYNEQFF
J gene: TRBJ2-5; V gene: TRBV25-1; CDR3 protein: CASSESRESIETQYF
J gene: TRBJ2-2; V gene: TRBV30; CDR3 protein: CAFHSGRNTGELFF
J gene: TRBJ1-6; V gene: TRBV7-3; CDR3 protein: CASSPSINSPLHF
J gene: TRBJ1-1; V gene: TRBV5-6; CDR3 protein: CASSLPGQGRTEAFF
J gene: TRBJ2-5; V gene: TRBV6-5; CDR3 protein: CASRASGGEETQYF
J gene: TRBJ1-1; V gene: TRBV4-3; CDR3 protein: CASSQEQGETEAFF
J gene: TRBJ1-6; V gene: TRBV18; CDR3 protein: CASSPYTREFYNSPLHF
J gene: TRBJ1-6; V gene: TRBV6-5; CDR3 protein: CASRPVESYNSPLHF
J gene: TRBJ1-1; V gene: TRBV29-1; CDR3 protein: CSVGGGNTEAFF
J gene: TRBJ1-6; V gene: TRBV10-2; CDR3 protein: CASSEGGRRSPLHF
J gene: TRBJ2-1; V gene: TRBV5-1; CDR3 protein: CASGRDSSYNEQFF
J gene: TRBJ1-3; V gene: TRBV10-3; CDR3 protein: CAISDSQGYSGNTIYF
J gene: TRBJ1-2; V gene: TRBV6-1; CDR3 protein: CASSENVDTSYTF
J gene: TRBJ1-4; V gene: TRBV5-6; CDR3 protein: CASSEDRNEKLFF
J gene: TRBJ2-3; V gene: TRBV4-3; CDR3 protein: CASSQDLLAGGDTQYF
J gene: TRBJ2-1; V gene: TRBV20-1; CDR3 protein: CSASTAALSYNEQFF